Below, 25 T cell receptor beta chains from the same sample are listed, as sequenced in a study of blood T cell repertoires in COVID-19. Libraries were prepared by immunoSEQ multiplex PCR; TCRdb keeps only in-frame clonotypes and omits some of them. The sample includes a few hundred thousand clones, around nine tenths of them seen just once. The sequencing sample was made of peripheral blood. These receptors originate from a woman aged 60-75 years with COVID-19, enrolled during active disease.

The rearrangement uses TRBV21-1 and TRBJ2-7; the D segment call TRBD1 is taken from the table without a DNA check. TRBV21-1 is shown as a pseudogene. The CDR3 is 16 amino acids. The CDR3 bases are TGTGCCAGCAGCAAATCCCCCGGGACAGGGATCTACGAGCAGTACTTC. It is translated as CASSKSPGTGIYEQYF.

This chain uses TRBV7-3 with TRBJ1-6, with D possibly being TRBD1 (6 bases). V shed 3 bases and J shed 5 bases, with 8 bases lying between them. Germline values: CDR1 SGHTA, CDR2 FQGTGA. The CDR3 covers 14 residues. CDR3 bases: TGTGCCAGCAGCTTGGGGGCTGATAATTCACCCCTCCACTTT. This translates into CASSLGADNSPLHF.

This clone was seen just once. The chain uses TRBV4-2 and TRBJ2-7, with 14 bases matching TRBD2. The CDR3 has 19 residues. Germline V CDR1 and CDR2: LGHNA, YNFKEQ. Trimming cost V 0 bases and J 5 bases; bases outside gene matches: 12. The CDR3 DNA is TGTGCCAGCAGCCAAGAAGGTACTAGATCGGGACTAGCGGGGGACGAGCAGTACTTC. Protein sequence: CASSQEGTRSGLAGDEQYF.

Turning to this clone: This specimen includes other DNA sequences encoding the same CDR3. The J gene is TRBJ1-1, the V gene TRBV6-5; 9 positions agree with TRBD1. The CDR3 is 12 amino acids. V dropped 6 bases and J dropped 6; count of bases not matched to a gene: 2. Germline V gene sequence: CDR1 MNHEY, CDR2 SVGAGI. The CDR3 here is CASSRQGAEAFF. CDR3 nucleotide sequence: TGTGCCAGCAGCCGACAGGGGGCTGAAGCTTTCTTT.

Details on this clone: The same CDR3 arises from other DNA sequences in this sample as well. The V and J genes are TRBV27 and TRBJ1-2, with 9 bases identical to TRBD1. Germline V gives CDR1 MNHEY, CDR2 SMNVEV (reference sequence). V lost 3 bases, J lost 5 bases, and 4 bases stayed unmatched. This CDR3 has 14 amino acids. Here the CDR3 DNA reads TGTGCCAGCAGTTTTTCGGGACAGGGTTATGGCTACACCTTC. It encodes CASSFSGQGYGYTF.

This chain joins TRBV28 and TRBJ2-7, with TRBD1 matching 7 bases. Germline trimming cut 6 bases from V and 3 bases from J; bases unmatched to any gene: 5. CDR1 and CDR2 (germline): MDHEN, SYDVKM. This CDR3 has 13 amino acids. This CDR3 is CASRVQGFYEQYF. DNA of the CDR3: TGTGCCAGCAGAGTACAGGGGTTCTACGAGCAGTACTTC.

There are a few counts of this clone. The V gene is TRBV6-2 or TRBV6-3, the J gene TRBJ2-7, with D perhaps TRBD1 (6 bases). Germline-derived CDR1 and CDR2 are MNHEY and SVGEGT. The V and J ends lost 5 bases and 0 bases respectively, with 14 bases between them. This CDR3 is built from 15 residues. CDR3 nucleotides: TGTGCCAGCAGTACACAGGGTAAGAGCTCCTACGAGCAGTACTTC. This gives the protein CASSTQGKSSYEQYF.

The chain combines TRBV5-1 with TRBJ2-1; 9 nucleotides match TRBD1. With V trimmed by 4 bases and J by 9 bases, 11 bases remained unmatched. Germline loops: CDR1 SGHRS, CDR2 YFSETQ. The CDR3 spans 15 residues. The CDR3 DNA is TGCGCCAGCAGCGCGCGGGGGACAGGGTCCGGTGAGCAGTTCTTC. Translated, it gives CASSARGTGSGEQFF. Together with reference TRBV5-1 and TRBJ2-1, the CDR3 gives the full variable domain: KAGVTQTPRYLIKTRGQQVTLSCSPISGHRSVSWYQQTPGQGLQFLFEYFSETQRNKGNFPGRFSGRQFSNSRSEMNVSTLELGDSALYLCASSARGTGSGEQFFGPGTRLTVL.

This clone occurred a few times. The V call is TRBV15, the J call TRBJ2-7; TRBD2 might be the D (6 bases). CDR3 length equals 14 residues. The V gene's germline CDR1 is LNHNV and CDR2 YYDKDF (reference sequence). V lost 1 base, J lost 3 bases, and 10 bases lay in between. The CDR3, as DNA: TGTGCCACCAGCAGAGGTGGGAGGATCTACGAGCAGTACTTC. This translates into CATSRGGRIYEQYF.

The chain uses TRBV19 and TRBJ1-2, with D unresolved. Germline V CDR1 and CDR2: LNHDA, SQIVND (reference sequence). This CDR3 has 14 amino acids. Trimming took off 4 bases at V and 8 bases at J, with 17 bases between the two ends. The CDR3 loop reads CASSTNWAGGGYTF. The CDR3 DNA is TGTGCCAGTAGTACCAACTGGGCGGGTGGAGGCTACACCTTC.

The genes are TRBV5-1 and TRBJ1-3; TRBD1 matches 8 bases. Germline CDR1 reads SGHRS; CDR2 reads YFSETQ. Germline trimming cut 0 bases from V and 1 base from J; bases unmatched to any gene: 15. The CDR3 runs 20 residues. CDR3 sequence (DNA): TGCGCCAGCAGCTTGGAGGGTTGGGACAGGCACCGGAGTTCTGGAAACACCATATATTTT. Protein: CASSLEGWDRHRSSGNTIYF.

The chain has TRBV27 and TRBJ2-2; D perhaps matches TRBD2 (6 bases). V shed 6 bases and J shed 4 bases, with 12 bases lying between them. Germline CDR1 is MNHEY and CDR2 is SMNVEV (reference sequence). The CDR3 covers 14 residues. DNA of the CDR3: TGTGCCAGCAGCGTGTGGGGAGGCACCGGGGAGCTGTTTTTT. Translating it yields CASSVWGGTGELFF.

V usage is TRBV5-1 and J usage is TRBJ2-7; TRBD1 matches 9 bases. This CDR3 has 14 amino acids. With 0 bases clipped from V and 7 bases from J, the junction kept 5 bases outside the gene matches. The V gene's germline CDR1 is SGHRS and CDR2 YFSETQ. The CDR3 DNA sequence: TGCGCCAGCAGCTTGGAGGGACAGGGACCTGAGCAGTACTTC. Protein: CASSLEGQGPEQYF.

The chain links TRBV25-1 to TRBJ2-1, with 11 bases matching TRBD2. This CDR3 is 15 amino acids long. Germline loops: CDR1 MGHDK, CDR2 SYGVNS. V trimming: 7 bases; J trimming: 8 bases; junction bases outside the gene matches: 10. The CDR3 spells CASTITSGSSDEQFF. CDR3 DNA: TGTGCCAGCACGATAACTAGCGGGAGCTCGGATGAGCAGTTCTTC.

The rearrangement uses TRBV9 and TRBJ2-2, with 10 nucleotides matching TRBD2. The CDR3 is made up of 17 amino acids. Germline loops: CDR1 SGDLS, CDR2 YYNGEE. Trimming cost V 3 bases and J 4 bases; bases outside gene matches: 9. CDR3 loop: CASSGRAGGPGTGELFF. The CDR3 region has the DNA TGTGCCAGCAGCGGAAGAGCGGGAGGGCCTGGCACCGGGGAGCTGTTTTTT.

V usage is TRBV19 and J usage is TRBJ2-7, with D maybe TRBD1 (5 bases). The germline CDR1 and CDR2 sequences are LNHDA and SQIVND (reference sequence). The CDR3 spans 14 residues. Trimming removed 5 bases from V and 2 bases from J, with 13 bases in between. In nucleotides, the CDR3 is TGTGCCAGTAGTGCCGGGCCAGGGCCCTACGAGCAGTACTTC. Translating it yields CASSAGPGPYEQYF.

The chain couples TRBV6-4 to TRBJ1-1; D is perhaps TRBD1 (6 bases). Germline-derived CDR1 and CDR2 are MRHNA and SNTAGT. Trimming removed 8 bases at V and 4 bases at J, with 14 bases between. The CDR3 is 13 residues long. The CDR3, as DNA: TGTGCCAGCTCCTGGAGGGGGGGCACTGAAGCTTTCTTT. Residues: CASSWRGGTEAFF.

The chain joins TRBV28 to TRBJ1-2; D not resolved. The ends were cut back, 4 bases at V and 0 bases at J, with 9 bases in the middle. The CDR3 runs 14 residues. The germline V gene has CDR1 MDHEN and CDR2 SYDVKM. The DNA of the CDR3 is TGTGCCAGCAGTTCAGCCGGGACTAACTATGGCTACACCTTC. Translating gives CASSSAGTNYGYTF.

The chain carries TRBV27 and TRBJ2-7; tentative D call: TRBD2 (5 bases). The V gene's germline CDR1 is MNHEY and CDR2 SMNVEV (reference sequence). This CDR3 has 13 residues. V was pared by 6 bases and J by 4 bases, with 13 bases between. Here the CDR3 DNA reads TGTGCCAGCAGCCGGGAAAACGAATACGAGCAGTACTTC. Translated, it gives CASSRENEYEQYF.

The rearrangement joins TRBV5-8 to TRBJ2-6; D call uncertain. Per germline, CDR1 SGHTS and CDR2 YDEGEE. The CDR3 extends over 13 amino acids. The V and J ends lost 7 bases and 1 base respectively, with 6 bases between them. The CDR3 nucleotides are TGTGCCAGCGTCCCATCTGGGGCCAACGTCCTGACTTTC. It translates to CASVPSGANVLTF.

The V call is TRBV18, the J call TRBJ2-5; no reliable D call. Germline CDR1 reads KGHSH; CDR2 reads LQKENI. V gave up 3 bases and J gave up 5 bases, with 7 bases separating them. The CDR3 contains 12 residues. The CDR3 bases are TGTGCCAGCTCACCTACCGGGGAGACCCAGTACTTC. It encodes CASSPTGETQYF.

This clone was detected only once. The chain is built from TRBV28 and TRBJ1-2; D may be TRBD1 (5 bases). V was clipped by 7 bases and J by 9 bases, with 15 bases between them. This CDR3 has 12 residues. CDR1 is MDHEN, CDR2 SYDVKM, per germline. CDR3 DNA: TGTGCCAGCATAGGGGTGGGGCCCAGCTACACCTTC. Encoded protein: CASIGVGPSYTF.

V is TRBV4-1 and J is TRBJ2-7, with D tentatively TRBD2 (6 bases). The germline gives CDR1 MGHRA, CDR2 YSYEKL. The CDR3 totals 14 residues. V was cut by 2 bases and J by 3 bases, with 11 bases left in between. The CDR3 here is CASSQPWEDYEQYF. CDR3 DNA: TGCGCCAGCAGCCAACCCTGGGAGGACTACGAGCAGTACTTC.

The CDR3 DNA is TGTGCCAGCTCACCACCGGGGGGGCGCACTGAAGCTTTCTTT. Translated: CASSPPGGRTEAFF. The chain recombines TRBV18 with TRBJ1-1, with D possibly being TRBD1 (6 bases). Germline loops: CDR1 KGHSH, CDR2 LQKENI. The CDR3 spans 14 residues. V shed 0 bases and J shed 4 bases, with 9 bases lying between them.

J is TRBJ1-2 and V is TRBV4-1; 10 bases match TRBD1. Germline V gene lookup returns CDR1 MGHRA and CDR2 YSYEKL. With 6 bases clipped from V and 8 bases from J, the junction kept 9 bases outside the gene matches. CDR3 length: 14 amino acids. The CDR3 region has the DNA TGCGCCAGCAGGAAGGCCGGGACAGGGGAGGGCTACACCTTC. This gives the protein CASRKAGTGEGYTF.